One and the same sample provided the 22 T cell receptor beta chains below, sequenced in a study of cytomegalovirus exposure and HLA in healthy donors. Use of 60 Vbeta and 13 Jbeta primers characterized the PCR. Produced via immunoSEQ multiplex PCR; TCRdb's table is partial and in-frame only. This repertoire shows under 200,000 clones, about 72% found once; its top ten account for approximately 1.5%. The sample was PBMCs. The source of these receptors is a girl aged 5-17 years in good health and CMV-seronegative.

The rearrangement links TRBV28 to TRBJ1-1; D gene uncertain. Trimming cost V 6 bases and J 11 bases, with 13 bases left between them. The CDR3 totals 11 residues. CDR1 MDHEN and CDR2 SYDVKM come from the germline V gene. The CDR3 DNA reads TGTGCCAGCAGGATACACAATAACGCTTTCTTT. Amino acids: CASRIHNNAFF.

This clone was found a few times. The CDR3 reads CASSSQGAASYEQYF. The CDR3, as DNA: TGTGCCAGCAGCTCACAGGGGGCAGCATCCTACGAGCAGTACTTC. The chain combines TRBV9 with TRBJ2-7; 9 bases line up with TRBD1. Germline CDR1 is SGDLS and CDR2 is YYNGEE. The V and J ends lost 4 bases and 1 base, in that order; junction bases with no gene match: 6. This CDR3 spans 15 amino acids. Drawing the rest from reference TRBV9 and TRBJ2-7, the complete variable domain is DSGVTQTPKHLITATGQRVTLRCSPRSGDLSVYWYQQSLDQGLQFLIQYYNGEERAKGNILERFSAQQFPDLHSELNLSSLELGDSALYFCASSSQGAASYEQYFGPGTRLTVT.

V is TRBV6-4 and J is TRBJ1-2; weak D call: TRBD1 (6 bases). In germline, CDR1 is MRHNA, CDR2 SNTAGT. V shed 10 bases and J shed 0 bases, with 12 bases lying between them. The CDR3 spans 13 residues. Here the CDR3 reads CATLQGSNYGYTF. DNA for the CDR3: TGTGCCACCCTACAGGGTTCTAACTATGGCTACACCTTC.

The chain uses TRBV7-9 and TRBJ1-2, with D possibly TRBD1 on 5 matching bases. The CDR3 is 13 residues long. Germline loops: CDR1 SEHNR, CDR2 FQNEAQ (reference sequence). V was pared by 8 bases and J by 4 bases, with 14 bases between. The CDR3 nucleotides are TGTGCCAGCGGAGTCGACAGCAGCTATGGCTACACCTTC. Residues: CASGVDSSYGYTF. Using reference TRBV7-9 and TRBJ1-2 for the parts outside the CDR3, the full variable domain is DTGVSQNPRHKITKRGQNVTFRCDPISEHNRLYWYRQTLGQGPEFLTYFQNEAQLEKSRLLSDRFSAERPKGSFSTLEIQRTEQGDSAMYLCASGVDSSYGYTFGSGTRLTVV.

The chain uses TRBV5-4 and TRBJ1-2; TRBD1 matches 8 bases. This CDR3 contains 14 residues. Germline CDR1 and CDR2: SGHNT and YYREEE (reference sequence). The junction had 7 bases not matched to a gene; V was cut back by 4 bases and J by 5 bases. CDR3 sequence: CASSIGQGEYGYTF. The CDR3 DNA follows: TGTGCCAGCAGCATAGGACAGGGCGAATATGGCTACACCTTC.

This CDR3 reads CASSFPSQGAGDTEAFF. Here the CDR3 DNA reads TGCGCCAGCAGCTTCCCTTCACAGGGGGCGGGCGACACTGAAGCTTTCTTT. The chain uses TRBV5-1 and TRBJ1-1, with 9 bases aligning to TRBD1. Germline loops: CDR1 SGHRS, CDR2 YFSETQ. V trimming: 2 bases; J trimming: 3 bases; junction bases outside the gene matches: 11. The CDR3 spans 17 residues.

The genes are TRBV10-3 and TRBJ2-1, with D possibly TRBD2 on 5 matching bases. V dropped 2 bases and J dropped 3 bases, with 8 bases sitting between them. Germline CDR1 is ENHRY and CDR2 is SYGVKD. The length of the CDR3 is 14 residues. CDR3 region: CAISEEGSYNEQFF. In DNA, the CDR3 is TGTGCCATCAGTGAGGAGGGTAGCTACAATGAGCAGTTCTTC.

The chain joins TRBV9 to TRBJ1-3; the D gene is possibly TRBD1 (5 bases). Germline CDR1 reads SGDLS; CDR2 reads YYNGEE. The CDR3 sequence is 15 residues long. Trimming cost V 3 bases and J 0 bases, with 10 bases left between them. The CDR3 bases are TGTGCCAGCAGCGAGACAGTCCGCTCTGGAAACACCATATATTTT. As protein: CASSETVRSGNTIYF.

J is TRBJ2-7 and V is TRBV19; D is unclear. Trimming took off 1 base at V and 2 bases at J, with 12 bases between the two ends. Germline-derived CDR1 and CDR2 are LNHDA and SQIVND (reference sequence). The CDR3 consists of 15 residues. CDR3 sequence reads: CASSIGSDLTYEQYF. DNA for the CDR3: TGTGCCAGTAGTATAGGCAGCGACCTTACCTACGAGCAGTACTTC. The full variable domain, completed using reference TRBV19 and TRBJ2-7, is DGGITQSPKYLFRKEGQNVTLSCEQNLNHDAMYWYRQDPGQGLRLIYYSQIVNDFQKGDIAEGYSVSREKKESFPLTVTSAQKNPTAFYLCASSIGSDLTYEQYFGPGTRLTVT.

In its sample, this clone was seen a few times. At one of its ends the junction is not consistent with the germline gene, which may arise from a read error. The rearrangement uses TRBV29-1 and TRBJ2-7; possible D gene TRBD2, 5 bases. Per the germline V gene, CDR1 is SQVTM and CDR2 is ANQGSEA. The CDR3 totals 13 residues. For the CDR3, the DNA is TGCAGCGTTGAAGTGGTCTCCGACTACGGGCAGTACTTC. Its protein is CSVEVVSDYGQYF.

The chain joins TRBV5-1 to TRBJ1-1; D gene ambiguous. The V gene lost 0 bases and the J gene lost 7 bases, with 10 bases spanning the gap. Germline CDR1 is SGHRS and CDR2 is YFSETQ. There are 13 residues in the CDR3. The CDR3 loop is CASSLGRAREAFF. In nucleotides, the CDR3 is TGCGCCAGCAGCTTGGGGAGGGCCCGTGAAGCTTTCTTT.

The V gene is TRBV6-6, the J gene TRBJ1-2; D is perhaps TRBD1 (6 bases). There are 13 residues in the CDR3. V dropped 5 bases and J dropped 4 bases, with 11 bases sitting between them. Germline CDR1 reads MNHNY; CDR2 reads SVGAGI (reference sequence). CDR3 bases: TGTGCCAGCAGTCCCGACAGGACCTATGGCTACACCTTC. Its translation: CASSPDRTYGYTF.

In its sample, this clone was seen a few times. The chain uses TRBV13 and TRBJ1-3, with D perhaps matching TRBD1 (5 bases). This CDR3 is built from 13 residues. Germline-derived CDR1 and CDR2 are PRHDT and FYEKMQ (reference sequence). The V end was cut by 5 bases, the J end by 4 bases, with 9 bases between. CDR3 bases: TGTGCCAGCAGCCCAGGGCCGGGAAACACCATATATTTT. Its protein is CASSPGPGNTIYF.

The chain is built from TRBV27 and TRBJ1-2, with TRBD1 matching 12 bases. The length of the CDR3 is 14 residues. Unmatched junction bases numbered 3, after V lost 3 bases and J lost 7 bases. CDR1 is MNHEY, CDR2 SMNVEV, per germline (reference sequence). The CDR3 nucleotides are TGTGCCAGCAGTTTCCGGGACAGGGGGCCTGGCTACACCTTC. It is translated as CASSFRDRGPGYTF.

The chain carries TRBV9 and TRBJ2-2; 7 bases match TRBD1. With 4 bases clipped from V and 5 bases from J, the junction kept 14 bases outside the gene matches. In germline, CDR1 is SGDLS, CDR2 YYNGEE. The length of the CDR3 is 17 residues. The CDR3 DNA sequence: TGTGCCAGCAGCCCCTCCCCTAGGGGGCCGGGGACCGGGGAGCTGTTTTTT. Protein sequence: CASSPSPRGPGTGELFF.

CDR3 residues: CASSGFLADTQYF. DNA for the CDR3: TGTGCCAGCAGTGGTTTTCTAGCAGATACGCAGTATTTT. This chain uses TRBV6-1 with TRBJ2-3; D uncertain. The CDR3 consists of 13 residues. Trimming stripped 4 bases from V and 4 bases from J, with 9 bases between. Germline CDR1 reads MNHNS; CDR2 reads SASEGT.

J is TRBJ1-2 and V is TRBV5-4, with 8 positions matching TRBD1. Germline V lookup: CDR1 SGHNT, CDR2 YYREEE (reference sequence). Germline trimming cut 4 bases from V and 0 bases from J; bases unmatched to any gene: 8. The CDR3 has 16 amino acids. The CDR3 DNA follows: TGTGCCAGCAGCGTGAACAGGGGGGGGGCTAACTATGGCTACACCTTC. Protein sequence: CASSVNRGGANYGYTF.

The chain recombines TRBV29-1 with TRBJ1-3, with D hard to call. This CDR3 region has 13 residues. Germline assignment: CDR1 SQVTM and CDR2 ANQGSEA. Trimming took 7 bases from V and 0 from J, leaving 10 bases between them. The CDR3 sequence is CSAFLFSGNTIYF. In nucleotides, the CDR3 is TGCAGCGCCTTCTTATTCTCTGGAAACACCATATATTTT.

The sample holds a few counts of this clone. CDR3 nucleotides: TGTGCCAGCAGCCTAGCGGGCTTCTCTGGGGCCAACGTCCTGACTTTC. Translating it yields CASSLAGFSGANVLTF. J is TRBJ2-6 and V is TRBV2, with 8 nucleotides matching TRBD2. The germline V gene has CDR1 SNHLY and CDR2 FYNNEI. The CDR3 has 16 amino acids. The V and J ends lost 6 bases and 0 bases, in that order; junction bases with no gene match: 4.

This clone has just a few counts. The chain carries TRBV5-1 and TRBJ2-3; 8 bases line up with TRBD2. With 0 bases clipped from V and 3 bases from J, the junction kept 6 bases outside the gene matches. The CDR3 spans 16 residues. Germline CDR1 is SGHRS and CDR2 is YFSETQ. The CDR3 reads CASSLGPGLGTDTQYF. CDR3 in DNA: TGCGCCAGCAGCTTGGGGCCGGGACTAGGAACAGATACGCAGTATTTT.

The rearrangement joins TRBV7-8 to TRBJ1-5, with a possible D match to TRBD1 (6 bases). Germline V gives CDR1 SGHVS, CDR2 FQNEAQ. The CDR3 has 16 residues. V was clipped by 2 bases and J by 0 bases, with 11 bases between them. The CDR3 DNA is TGTGCCAGCAGCTTATCCGGACAGTATAGCAATCAGCCCCAGCATTTT. Translating gives CASSLSGQYSNQPQHF.

The CDR3 sequence is CASSPPSRQGNYTF. The CDR3 bases are TGTGCCAGCTCACCCCCCAGCAGACAGGGAAACTACACCTTC. The chain employs TRBV18 and TRBJ1-2, with 7 bases fitting TRBD1. CDR1 and CDR2 (germline): KGHSH, LQKENI. The CDR3 extends over 14 amino acids. The J segment lost 10 bases and the V segment lost 3 bases, leaving 11 bases of the junction unmatched.